This T cell receptor beta chain was sequenced in a study of cytomegalovirus exposure and HLA in healthy donors (TCRdb year 2017). About the investigation overall: An earlier analysis of approximately 640 of the donors reported roughly 300 Gb of sequence data and 117 million unique TCR beta sequences from around 200 million T cells. In addition to the first cohort of 666 subjects, a separate validation cohort of 130 or so different subjects was used. Using immunosequencing, the study profiled T cell repertoires from roughly 650 subjects and related those repertoires to cytomegalovirus serostatus. A later analysis re-analyzed previously published TCR beta repertoires from 500 to 700 donors and added high-resolution HLA genotyping to study TCR occurrence patterns. Genome-wide SNP genotypes for about 65% of the roughly 670 donors were used in a later genetic analysis, which treated that subset as a discovery cohort. Among the roughly 400 genotyped donors, about 83% belonged to the genetic ancestry cluster associated with self-reported Caucasian donors. On average, about 200,000 unique TCR beta nucleotide sequences were sequenced per donor among 398 genotyped donors of the cohort, with about 19% of those sequences being non-productive. HLA typing included class I and class II loci at four-digit resolution. Typing coverage differed by locus: A, B, C, DRB1 and DQB1 were typed in roughly 620-640 donors, DQA1 in about 500, DPA1 in approximately 610, and DPB1 in approximately 450. The study combined high-throughput TCR immunosequencing, statistical association of individual TCRs with disease status, and machine learning to predict cytomegalovirus infection status. Every repertoire in the discovery cohort had been generated on one and the same sequencing platform. The study aimed to test whether signatures of past pathogen exposure could be identified by cataloging public T cell receptors. Donor age, sex, ethnicity and CMV serostatus were compiled together with the repertoire data. An earlier analysis of nearly 600 of the donors applied high-throughput TCR beta sequencing to assess whether each TCR beta V gene segment acted as functional or pseudogenic. An early release that covered about 600 HLA-typed donors contained 300 to 350 gigabases of sequencing data and roughly 84 million unique TCR sequences. The later analysis used no new phenotypic data to find candidate immune exposures, relying instead on TCR beta sequences and their occurrence across donors. Four or five DR-DQ haplotypes were handled as single units for association and clustering because linkage in the cohort was strong. The study at large found these results: A total of 150 or so TCR beta chains were listed by the study as associated with cytomegalovirus. In an earlier analysis of some 640 of the donors, most TCR beta V segments were observed in productive rearrangements about 90% or about 30% of the time, broadly matching IMGT annotations. When HLA alleles, especially DR and DQ, strongly co-occurred, TCR associations were difficult to assign to individual alleles. At a false discovery rate of 0.05, a later analysis linked approximately 18,000 TCR beta sequences to specific HLA alleles. Three of the identified cytomegalovirus-associated TCR beta chains were confirmed in vitro to be specific for cytomegalovirus antigens. Sequencing depth was assumed to be roughly uniform across donors in the presence/absence analyses, though that assumption may not hold. In this cohort, only TCR beta chains were sequenced, and detectable features were limited by the absence of alpha or paired-chain data. According to a later analysis, parvovirus B19, influenza, CMV and Epstein-Barr virus appeared linked to several top co-occurrence clusters. Because some donors lacked HLA typing at each locus, the association tests relied only on the typed subset. V-gene and J-gene trimming of TCR beta chains was associated with a missense DCLRE1C variant in a later genetic analysis, and the association was replicated in an independent cohort. About 17 rarely observed V segments, including chromosome 9 orphons, were excluded from the earlier analysis of several hundred of the donors because counts were too low. The authors suggested that the approach could potentially be generalized to other disease states and immunological phenotypes. Most TCR sequences were observed very rarely across donors, whereas some public TCRs were present in many individuals. According to a later analysis, TCR association rates differed among HLA loci, with DRB1 alleles showing the most associated TCRs and HLA-C alleles showing the fewest. The sequencing pipeline was judged likely to have produced a cluster of highly shared sequence variants as a technical artifact. Immune exposure information for the cohort was limited to CMV serostatus. According to a later genetic analysis, donors in an Asian-associated ancestry cluster had fewer N-insertions in productive TCRs than the approximately 700-donor mean. Cytomegalovirus status was reported to be diagnosed by the classifier with high specificity and sensitivity in both the original and validation cohorts. A further reported finding was that TCR beta sequences accurately predicted the HLA-A and HLA-B alleles for most subjects in the first cohort. Because the 87-base-pair reads could not distinguish some IMGT-functional V segments, including TRBV6-2 and TRBV6-3, those segments were excluded. In a later analysis, HLA-associated TCR beta chains were found to be more clonally expanded and to have lower generation probabilities than equally common non-associated chains. In a later analysis, most CMV-associated TCR beta chains were found to appear HLA-restricted, with HLA associations seemingly driven largely by CMV exposure. Correlated functional status among segregating V segments might be attributable to linkage disequilibrium, but an unknown experimental factor could not be ruled out.

As for this clone: What antigen it recognizes has not been identified. Germline and junction disagree at one end, which may indicate a read error.

Libraries were prepared through the immunoSEQ multiplex PCR assay. The multiplex PCR relied on a mix of 60 forward primers for TCR Vbeta segments and 13 reverse primers for TCR Jbeta segments. A multiplex PCR assay on genomic DNA amplified the CDR3 region of rearranged TCR beta genes. The amplified TCR beta libraries were sequenced on the Illumina HiSeq System as 87-base-pair reads. On the study's bioinformatics: In a later analysis, about 80 million unique TCR beta chains were counted across the approximately 640 repertoires, and around 10 million of these chains were shared by at least two donors. A nearest-neighbor algorithm error-corrected the raw reads and collapsed the reads into unique sequences, merging closely related sequences to remove PCR and sequencing errors. Alignment of CDR3 sequences to IMGT reference sequences was used to assign V, D and J gene segments. For a sequence to be retained, at least a six-nucleotide match to both a V gene segment and a J gene segment was required. Rearrangements were called productive when the CDR3 lacked stop codons and stayed in frame with V and J; all others were non-productive. Following IMGT convention, CDR3 was defined as the stretch from the second conserved V-encoded cysteine up to the conserved J-encoded phenylalanine. The earlier analysis of fewer than 750 of the donors excluded sequences that lacked an unambiguous match to a single V gene segment. In an earlier analysis of approximately 610 of the donors, V segments were called functional above 56.7% productive rearrangements and were called segregating when the between-donor standard deviation exceeded 5%. To diagnose cytomegalovirus status from the catalog of TCR beta chain sequences, a statistical classification framework was built. A later analysis assigned V and J genes by comparing TCR nucleotide sequences with IMGT/GENE-DB human TR gene sequences. A later analysis assigned CDR3 sequences and most-parsimonious VDJ recombination scenarios with the TCRdist pipeline. A later analysis defined each TCR beta chain by its CDR3 amino acid sequence plus V-gene family, and excluded reads lacking a unique V-gene family. A later analysis removed 450 to 600 highly shared, low-generation-probability nucleotide sequences to deal with suspected cross-contamination and a sequencing artifact. In a later analysis, a clonal expansion index was calculated for each public chain from normalized within-repertoire ranks of inferred template counts. In a later analysis, generation probabilities were computed with a VDJ recombination model fitted to out-of-frame rearrangements, and the resulting probabilities were checked against IGoR. Hypergeometric tests were used in a later analysis to score TCR-TCR, TCR-HLA and TCR-CMV co-occurrence, with a repertoire-size bias correction applied to the TCR pairs. A later analysis estimated false discovery rates by permuting HLA or CMV assignments 20 times. A later analysis grouped co-occurring TCRs with DBSCAN, adding TCRdist sequence similarity when clustering within HLA-allele-positive subsets. For co-occurrence clustering, repertoires with fewer than 30,000 or more than 120,000 public chains were excluded, along with four or five repertoires with anomalous nucleotide sharing. TCRdb's version of the immuneACCESS table is confined to in-frame rearrangements and falls short of the full clone set. An unresolved V gene accounts for under half of the shortfall where checked; the remainder is of unknown origin. From that table come the V and J calls and clone size; the DNA was used to work out D and trimming. The sample yields 110,000 to 150,000 clones; roughly 70% were counted once. The top ten hold roughly 7.3% of the sample.

The CDR1 and CDR2 encoded by the germline V gene are MGHDK and SYGVNS. From its cysteine to its phenylalanine, the CDR3 spans 14 amino acids. Only the CDR3 DNA is retained, 42 bases long and in frame from the first base. The cohort consisted of 650 to 850 healthy bone marrow donors. All cohort members were sampled while nominally healthy, although unrecorded immune exposures were likely present. The donor tested CMV seronegative and was one of the 352 seronegative cohort members. A peripheral blood sample was collected from each donor, and TCR beta sequencing was performed on peripheral blood mononuclear cells. Genomic DNA was extracted from the blood cell samples with the Qiagen DNeasy Blood Extraction Kit.

The chain is made from TRBV25-1 and TRBJ2-4, and possibly TRBD1, on 5 matching bases. This receptor was obtained from a man younger than 40 in good health and CMV-seronegative. Sequenced sample: PBMCs. The CDR3 sequence is CASSPGREDNSQYF. The base sequence is TGTGCCAGCAGCCCGGGCAGGGAAGATAACAGTCAGTACTTC.